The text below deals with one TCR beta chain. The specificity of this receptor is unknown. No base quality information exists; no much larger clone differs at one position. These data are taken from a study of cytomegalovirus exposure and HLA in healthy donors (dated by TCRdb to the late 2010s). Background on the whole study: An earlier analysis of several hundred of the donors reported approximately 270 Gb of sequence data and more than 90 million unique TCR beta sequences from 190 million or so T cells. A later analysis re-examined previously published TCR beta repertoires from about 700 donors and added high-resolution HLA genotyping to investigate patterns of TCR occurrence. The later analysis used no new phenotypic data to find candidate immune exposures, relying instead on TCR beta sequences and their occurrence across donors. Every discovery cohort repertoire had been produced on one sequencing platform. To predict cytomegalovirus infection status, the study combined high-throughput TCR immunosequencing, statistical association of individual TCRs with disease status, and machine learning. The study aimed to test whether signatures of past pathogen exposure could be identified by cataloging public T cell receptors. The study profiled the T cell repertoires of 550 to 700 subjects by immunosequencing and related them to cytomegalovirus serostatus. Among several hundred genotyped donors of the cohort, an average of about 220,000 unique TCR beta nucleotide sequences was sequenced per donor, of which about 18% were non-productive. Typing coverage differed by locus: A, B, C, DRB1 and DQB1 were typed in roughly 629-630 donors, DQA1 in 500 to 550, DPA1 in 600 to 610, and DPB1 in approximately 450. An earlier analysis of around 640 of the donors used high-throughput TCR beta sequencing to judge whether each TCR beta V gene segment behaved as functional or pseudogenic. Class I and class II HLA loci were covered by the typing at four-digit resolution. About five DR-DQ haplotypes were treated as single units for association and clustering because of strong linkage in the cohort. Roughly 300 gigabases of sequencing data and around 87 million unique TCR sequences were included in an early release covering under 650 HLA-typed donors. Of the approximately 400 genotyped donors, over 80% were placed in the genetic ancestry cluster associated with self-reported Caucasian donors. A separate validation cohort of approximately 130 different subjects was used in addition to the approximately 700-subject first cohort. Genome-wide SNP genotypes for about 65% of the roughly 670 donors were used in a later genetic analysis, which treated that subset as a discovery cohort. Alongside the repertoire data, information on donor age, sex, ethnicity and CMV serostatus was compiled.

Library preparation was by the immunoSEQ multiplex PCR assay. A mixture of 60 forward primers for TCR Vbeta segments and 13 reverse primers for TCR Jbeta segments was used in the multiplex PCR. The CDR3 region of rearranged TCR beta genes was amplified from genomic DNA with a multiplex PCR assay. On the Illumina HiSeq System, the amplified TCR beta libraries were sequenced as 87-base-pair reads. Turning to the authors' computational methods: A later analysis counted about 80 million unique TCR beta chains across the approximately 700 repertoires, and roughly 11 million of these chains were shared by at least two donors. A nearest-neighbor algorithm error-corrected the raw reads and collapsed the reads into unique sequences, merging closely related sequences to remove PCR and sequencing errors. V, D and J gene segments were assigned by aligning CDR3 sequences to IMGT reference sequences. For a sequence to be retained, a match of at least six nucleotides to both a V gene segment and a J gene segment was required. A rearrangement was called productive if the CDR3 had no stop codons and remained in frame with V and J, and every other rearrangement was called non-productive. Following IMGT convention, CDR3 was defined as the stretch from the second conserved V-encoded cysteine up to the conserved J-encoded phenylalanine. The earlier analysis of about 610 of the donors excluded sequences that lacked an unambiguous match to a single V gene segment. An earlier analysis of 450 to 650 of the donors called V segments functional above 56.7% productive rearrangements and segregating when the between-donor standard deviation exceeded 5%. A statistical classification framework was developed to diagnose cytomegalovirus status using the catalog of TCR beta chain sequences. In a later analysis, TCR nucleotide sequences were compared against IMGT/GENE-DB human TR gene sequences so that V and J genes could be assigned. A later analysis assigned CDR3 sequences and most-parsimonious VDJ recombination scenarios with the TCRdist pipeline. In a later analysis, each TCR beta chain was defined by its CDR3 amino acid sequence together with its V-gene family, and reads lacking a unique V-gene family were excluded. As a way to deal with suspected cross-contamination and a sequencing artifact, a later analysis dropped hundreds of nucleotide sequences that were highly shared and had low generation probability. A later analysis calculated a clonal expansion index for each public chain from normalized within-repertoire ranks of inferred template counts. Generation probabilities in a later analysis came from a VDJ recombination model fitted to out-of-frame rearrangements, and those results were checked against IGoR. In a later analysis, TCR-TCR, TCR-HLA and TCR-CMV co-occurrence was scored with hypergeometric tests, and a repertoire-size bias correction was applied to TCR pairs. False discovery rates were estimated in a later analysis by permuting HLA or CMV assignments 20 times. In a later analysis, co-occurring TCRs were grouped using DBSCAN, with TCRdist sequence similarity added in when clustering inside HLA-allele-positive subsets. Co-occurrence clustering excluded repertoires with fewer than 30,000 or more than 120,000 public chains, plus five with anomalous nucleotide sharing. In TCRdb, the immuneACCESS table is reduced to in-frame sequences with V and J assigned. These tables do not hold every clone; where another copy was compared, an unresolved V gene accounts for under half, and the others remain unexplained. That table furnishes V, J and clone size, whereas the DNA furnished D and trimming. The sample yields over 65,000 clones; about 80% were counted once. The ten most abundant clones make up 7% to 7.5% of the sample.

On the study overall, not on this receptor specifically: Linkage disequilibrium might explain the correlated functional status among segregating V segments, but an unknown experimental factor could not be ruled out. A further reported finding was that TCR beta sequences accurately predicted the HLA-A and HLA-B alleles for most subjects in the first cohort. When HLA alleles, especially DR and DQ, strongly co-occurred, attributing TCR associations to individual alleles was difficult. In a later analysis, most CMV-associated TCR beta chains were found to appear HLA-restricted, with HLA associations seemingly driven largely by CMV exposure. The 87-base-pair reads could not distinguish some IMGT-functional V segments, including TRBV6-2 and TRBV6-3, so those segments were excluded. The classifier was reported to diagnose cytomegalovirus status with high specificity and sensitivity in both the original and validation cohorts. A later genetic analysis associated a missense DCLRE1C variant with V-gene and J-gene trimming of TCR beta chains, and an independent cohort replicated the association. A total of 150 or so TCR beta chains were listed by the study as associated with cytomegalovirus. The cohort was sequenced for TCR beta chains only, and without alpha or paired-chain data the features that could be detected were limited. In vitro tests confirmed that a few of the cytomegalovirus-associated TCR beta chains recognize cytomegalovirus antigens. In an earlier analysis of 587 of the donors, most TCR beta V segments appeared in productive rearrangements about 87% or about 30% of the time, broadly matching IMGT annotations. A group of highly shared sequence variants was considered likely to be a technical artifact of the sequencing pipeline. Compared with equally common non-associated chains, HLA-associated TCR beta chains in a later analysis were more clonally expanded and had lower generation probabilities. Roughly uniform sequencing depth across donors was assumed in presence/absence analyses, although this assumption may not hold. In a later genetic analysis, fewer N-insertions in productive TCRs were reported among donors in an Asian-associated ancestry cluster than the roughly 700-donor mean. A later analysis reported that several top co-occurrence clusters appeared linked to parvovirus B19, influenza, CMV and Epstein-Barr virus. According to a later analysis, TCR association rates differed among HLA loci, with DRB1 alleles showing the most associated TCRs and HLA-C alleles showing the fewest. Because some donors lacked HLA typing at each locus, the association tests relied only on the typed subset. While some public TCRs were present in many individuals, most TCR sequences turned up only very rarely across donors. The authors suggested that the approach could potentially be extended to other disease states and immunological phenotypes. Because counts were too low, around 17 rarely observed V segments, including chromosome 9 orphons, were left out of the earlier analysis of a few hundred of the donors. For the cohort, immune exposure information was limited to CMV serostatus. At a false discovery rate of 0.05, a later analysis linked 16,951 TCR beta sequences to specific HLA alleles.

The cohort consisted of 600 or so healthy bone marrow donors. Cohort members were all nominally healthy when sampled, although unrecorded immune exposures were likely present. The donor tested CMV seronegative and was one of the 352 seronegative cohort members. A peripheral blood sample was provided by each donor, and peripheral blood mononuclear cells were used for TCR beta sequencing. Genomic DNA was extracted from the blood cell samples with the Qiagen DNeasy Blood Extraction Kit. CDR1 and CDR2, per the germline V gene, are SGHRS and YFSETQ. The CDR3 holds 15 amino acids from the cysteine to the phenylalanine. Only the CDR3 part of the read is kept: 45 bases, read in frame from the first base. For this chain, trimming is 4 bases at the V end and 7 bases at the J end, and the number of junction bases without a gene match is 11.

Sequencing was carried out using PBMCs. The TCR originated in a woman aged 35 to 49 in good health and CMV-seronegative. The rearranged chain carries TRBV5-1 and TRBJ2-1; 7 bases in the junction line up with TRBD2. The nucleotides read TGCGCCAGCAGCCCGGCGGGGGATCACAGGAATGAGCAGTTCTTC. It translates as CASSPAGDHRNEQFF.